A selection of T cell receptor beta chains follows, all from one sample in a study of T-cell memory formation after mild COVID-19. In TCRdb, the 5' RACE reads were re-called with MiXCR into one record per CDR3 protein. There are around 500,000 distinct CDR3 sequences in the sample; 15% to 20% occur only once, and 9% to 15% lies in the top ten. Specimen: PBMCs or a T cell subset sorted from them (not recorded which). The receptors shown here come from an adult woman who had mild COVID-19 (a few samples of this study predate the infection). Cell type and time point are not known. CDR3s leave out the opening cysteine and the closing phenylalanine or tryptophan.

ASSSPSGWDEQY	12	TRBV7-2	TRBJ2-7
ASSNRATGFSGNTIY	15	TRBV12-3/TRBV12-4	TRBJ1-3
ASSSRSGKNTGELF	14	TRBV12-3/TRBV12-4	TRBJ2-2
ASSLTGSEGYT	11	TRBV4-3	TRBJ1-2
ASSRAHRGGRTEAF	14	TRBV19	TRBJ1-1
ASSPHPREAYRSGANVLT	18	TRBV6-2/TRBV6-3	TRBJ2-6
SVAHLAGAVF	10	TRBV29-1	TRBJ2-1
ASSRTPGNYGYT	12	TRBV16	TRBJ1-2
ATSESVSGELF	11	TRBV24-1	TRBJ2-2
SARNLVSSYNEQF	13	TRBV20-1	TRBJ2-1
ASSSRGLNEKLF	12	TRBV13	TRBJ1-4
ASKGTGHNYGYT	12	TRBV5-1	TRBJ1-2
ASSVGQGPRGYT	12	TRBV9	TRBJ1-2
SASLGQRAQPQH	12	TRBV20-1	TRBJ1-5
ASRDLSSYNEQF	12	TRBV5-4	TRBJ2-1
ASSVAGRGQETQY	13	TRBV9	TRBJ2-5
ASSFRLAGETQY	12	TRBV12-3/TRBV12-4	TRBJ2-5
SVGEGAHEQY	10	TRBV29-1	TRBJ2-7
ASSQEEGLAGADTQY	15	TRBV4-1	TRBJ2-3
ASYNRVLATEAF	12	TRBV12-3/TRBV12-4	TRBJ1-1
ASSLATWGRDSYEQY	15	TRBV12-3/TRBV12-4	TRBJ2-7
SVGSLAGFTDTQY	13	TRBV29-1	TRBJ2-3
ASSSQGASPGELF	13	TRBV6-5	TRBJ2-2
SAQGHLAGGSYEQY	14	TRBV20-1	TRBJ2-7
ASSQGVMTEAF	11	TRBV3-1	TRBJ1-1
ATSGPDSSGDFNEKLF	16	TRBV24-1	TRBJ1-4
AWGGQGRNYGYT	12	TRBV30	TRBJ1-2
SAHETRSNIQY	11	TRBV20-1	TRBJ2-4
ASSRTGSGYNEQF	13	TRBV5-1	TRBJ2-1
ASSLEGFGNEQF	12	TRBV7-2	TRBJ2-1
ASSGLDRAYEQY	12	TRBV7-9	TRBJ2-7
ASSLISEPLH	10	TRBV7-9	TRBJ1-6
ASSRTGGAGNEKLF	14	TRBV5-1	TRBJ1-4
ASSLEGKGYGSGANVLT	17	TRBV7-2	TRBJ2-6